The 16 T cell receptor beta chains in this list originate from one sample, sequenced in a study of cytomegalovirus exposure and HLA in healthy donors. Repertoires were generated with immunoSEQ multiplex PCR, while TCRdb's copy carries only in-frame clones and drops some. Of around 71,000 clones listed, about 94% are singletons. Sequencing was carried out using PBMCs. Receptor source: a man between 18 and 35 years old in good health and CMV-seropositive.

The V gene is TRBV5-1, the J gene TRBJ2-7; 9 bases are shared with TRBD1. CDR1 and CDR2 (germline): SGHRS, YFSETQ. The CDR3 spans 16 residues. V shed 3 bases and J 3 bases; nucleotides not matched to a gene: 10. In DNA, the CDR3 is TGCGCCAGCAGCTCATTGGACAGGGGACTAAACTACGAGCAGTACTTC. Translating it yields CASSSLDRGLNYEQYF.

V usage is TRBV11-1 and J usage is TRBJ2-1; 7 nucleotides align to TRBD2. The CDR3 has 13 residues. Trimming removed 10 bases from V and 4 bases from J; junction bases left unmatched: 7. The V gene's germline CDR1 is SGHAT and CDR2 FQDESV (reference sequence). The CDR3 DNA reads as TGTGCCACCAAGCCGGGGGGATACAATGAGCAGTTCTTC. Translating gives CATKPGGYNEQFF. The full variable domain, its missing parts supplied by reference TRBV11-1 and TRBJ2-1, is EAEVAQSPRYKITEKSQAVAFWCDPISGHATLYWYRQILGQGPELLVQFQDESVVDDSQLPKDRFSAERLKGVDSTLKIQPAELGDSAMYLCATKPGGYNEQFFGPGTRLTVL.

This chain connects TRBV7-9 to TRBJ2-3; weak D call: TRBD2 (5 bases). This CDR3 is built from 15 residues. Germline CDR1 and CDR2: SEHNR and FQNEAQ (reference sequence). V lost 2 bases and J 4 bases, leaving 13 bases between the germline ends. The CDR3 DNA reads TGTGCCAGCAGCTTATTGGGAGATTTCTCAGATACGCAGTATTTT. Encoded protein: CASSLLGDFSDTQYF.

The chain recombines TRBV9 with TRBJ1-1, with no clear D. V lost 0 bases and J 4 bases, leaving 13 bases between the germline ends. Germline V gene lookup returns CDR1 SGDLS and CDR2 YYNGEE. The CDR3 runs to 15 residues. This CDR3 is CASSVVPTSGTEAFF. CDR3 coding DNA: TGTGCCAGCAGCGTAGTTCCAACATCAGGCACTGAAGCTTTCTTT.

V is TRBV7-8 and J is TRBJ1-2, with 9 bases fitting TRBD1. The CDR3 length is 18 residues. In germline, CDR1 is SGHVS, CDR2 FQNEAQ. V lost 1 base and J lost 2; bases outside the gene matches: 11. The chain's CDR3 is CASSLGGPGQGPNYGYTF. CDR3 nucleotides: TGTGCCAGCAGCTTAGGGGGCCCTGGACAGGGGCCAAACTATGGCTACACCTTC.

CDR3 residues: CASSRQGTYNSPLHF. CDR3 in DNA: TGCGCCAGCAGCCGACAGGGAACCTATAATTCACCCCTCCACTTT. The rearrangement joins TRBV4-1 to TRBJ1-6, with 7 bases matching TRBD1. Germline CDR1 MGHRA, CDR2 YSYEKL. Unmatched junction bases numbered 2, after V lost 4 bases and J lost 2 bases. The CDR3 has 15 residues.

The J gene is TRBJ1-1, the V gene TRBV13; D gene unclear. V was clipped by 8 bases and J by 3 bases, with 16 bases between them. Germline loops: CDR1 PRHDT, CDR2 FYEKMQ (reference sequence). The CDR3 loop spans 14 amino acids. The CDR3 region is CASRPAGAYTEAFF. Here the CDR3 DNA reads TGTGCCAGCCGGCCAGCGGGAGCGTACACTGAAGCTTTCTTT.

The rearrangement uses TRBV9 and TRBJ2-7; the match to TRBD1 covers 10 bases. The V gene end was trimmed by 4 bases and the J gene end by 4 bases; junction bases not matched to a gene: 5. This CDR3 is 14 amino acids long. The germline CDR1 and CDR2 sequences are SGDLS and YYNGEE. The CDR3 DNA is TGTGCCAGCAGCATGACAGGGGGCCCTTACGAGCAGTACTTC. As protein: CASSMTGGPYEQYF.

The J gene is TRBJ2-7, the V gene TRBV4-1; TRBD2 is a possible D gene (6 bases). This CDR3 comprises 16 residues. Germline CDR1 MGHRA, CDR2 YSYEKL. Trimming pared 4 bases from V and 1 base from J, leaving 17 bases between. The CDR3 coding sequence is TGCGCCAGCAGCCCATCTGGGGGACTGGGGTCCTACGAGCAGTACTTC. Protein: CASSPSGGLGSYEQYF.

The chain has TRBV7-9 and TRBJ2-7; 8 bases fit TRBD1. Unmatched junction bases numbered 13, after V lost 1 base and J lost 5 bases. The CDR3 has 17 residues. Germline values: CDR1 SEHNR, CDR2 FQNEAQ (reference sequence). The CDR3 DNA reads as TGTGCCAGCAGCTTAGACGGACTGAGGACAGGGTGGAACGAGCAGTACTTC. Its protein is CASSLDGLRTGWNEQYF.

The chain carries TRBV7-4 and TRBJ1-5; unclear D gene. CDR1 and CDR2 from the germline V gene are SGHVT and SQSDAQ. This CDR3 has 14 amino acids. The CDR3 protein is CGSGWEDGNQPQHF. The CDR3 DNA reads TGTGGATCGGGATGGGAGGACGGCAATCAGCCCCAGCATTTT.

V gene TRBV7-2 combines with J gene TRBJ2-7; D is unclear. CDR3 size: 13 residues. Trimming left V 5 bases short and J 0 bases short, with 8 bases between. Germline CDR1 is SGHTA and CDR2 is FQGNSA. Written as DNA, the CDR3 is TGTGCCAGCAGCCCCCCTAGCTCCTACGAGCAGTACTTC. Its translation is CASSPPSSYEQYF.

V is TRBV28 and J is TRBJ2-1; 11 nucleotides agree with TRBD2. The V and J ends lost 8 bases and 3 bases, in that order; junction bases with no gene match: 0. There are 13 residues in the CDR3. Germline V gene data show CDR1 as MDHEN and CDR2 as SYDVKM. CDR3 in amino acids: CASGTSGYNEQFF. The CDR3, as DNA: TGTGCCAGCGGGACTAGCGGCTACAATGAGCAGTTCTTC.

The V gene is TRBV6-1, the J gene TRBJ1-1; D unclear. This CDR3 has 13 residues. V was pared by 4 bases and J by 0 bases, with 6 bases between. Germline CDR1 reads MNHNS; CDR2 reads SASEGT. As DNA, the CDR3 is TGTGCCAGCAGTGGAACAGTGAACACTGAAGCTTTCTTT. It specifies CASSGTVNTEAFF.

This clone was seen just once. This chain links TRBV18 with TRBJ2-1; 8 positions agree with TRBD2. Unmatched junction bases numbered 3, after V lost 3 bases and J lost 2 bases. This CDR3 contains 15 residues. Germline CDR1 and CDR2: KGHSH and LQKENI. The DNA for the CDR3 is TGTGCCAGCTCACCGGTTAGCGGGGCCTACAATGAGCAGTTCTTC. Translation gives CASSPVSGAYNEQFF.

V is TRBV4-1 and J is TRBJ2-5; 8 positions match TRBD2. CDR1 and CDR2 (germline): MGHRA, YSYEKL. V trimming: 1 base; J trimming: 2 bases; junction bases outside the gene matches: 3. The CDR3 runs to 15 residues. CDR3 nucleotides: TGCGCCAGCAGCCAAGGGGGCGGGAGGCAAGAGACCCAGTACTTC. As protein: CASSQGGGRQETQYF.